This TCR beta chain was documented in a study of CD8 T cell repertoires and HIV-1 epitope variants. Germline CDR1 reads DFQATT; CDR2 reads SNEGSKA (reference sequence). V lost 3 bases and J lost 3, with 6 bases in between. This CDR3 is built from 11 residues. Libraries were prepared by immunoSEQ multiplex PCR; TCRdb keeps only in-frame clonotypes and omits some of them. Among 4,500 to 6,000 clones listed, around three fifths were seen once. This clone came up a few times. The antigen is undetermined. The sequence derives from a male donor with HIV. Sequenced: cultured CD8+ T cells derived from PBMCs. This chain links TRBV20-1 with TRBJ2-7; D not certain. CDR3 loop: CSASFNYEQYF. DNA of the CDR3: TGCAGTGCTAGCTTCAACTACGAGCAGTACTTC.